A selection of T cell receptor beta chains follows, all from one sample in a study of blood T cell repertoires in COVID-19. Only in-frame clones appear in the TCRdb table, and some are missing; sequencing was by immunoSEQ multiplex PCR. Of around 380,000 clones in the sample, roughly 86% are singletons; the top ten hold 1% to 1.5%. The specimen sequenced was PBMCs or T cells enriched from blood (not recorded which). Receptors were obtained from a man younger than 40 who had recovered from COVID-19. CDR3s include the opening cysteine and the closing phenylalanine or tryptophan. A D gene is named only where the DNA matches it firmly. Not all rows give a size; the values are once, few, many and, for expanded clones, a class.

d_gene	v_gene	abundance	j_gene	CDR3aa	CDR3nt
TRBD1	TRBV18	-	TRBJ2-5	CASSLRQGLETQYF	TGTGCCAGCTCACTTCGACAGGGCTTAGAGACCCAGTACTTC
-	TRBV30	-	TRBJ2-7	CAWSSKSYEQYF	TGTGCCTGGAGCTCAAAGAGTTACGAGCAGTACTTC
-	TRBV6-5	-	TRBJ1-2	CASSYSSGAAGYTF	TGTGCCAGCAGTTACTCGAGCGGGGCGGCTGGCTACACCTTC
TRBD1	TRBV27	-	TRBJ1-2	CASSSQGIDYGYTF	TGTGCCAGCAGTTCACAGGGGATTGACTATGGCTACACCTTC
-	TRBV5-4	-	TRBJ2-7	CASSRVGTSTTYEQYF	TGTGCCAGCAGCCGGGTAGGGACTTCTACAACCTACGAGCAGTACTTC
-	TRBV3-1/TRBV3-2	-	TRBJ1-1	CASSQGGVGTEAFF	TGTGCCAGCAGCCAAGGGGGGGTGGGCACTGAAGCTTTCTTT
-	TRBV5-4	-	TRBJ2-5	CASSRTGGLGETQYF	TGTGCCAGCAGCCGGACGGGGGGCCTGGGAGAGACCCAGTACTTC
TRBD2	TRBV5-1	-	TRBJ2-7	CASSLSVSRLAGAYEQYF	TGCGCCAGCAGCTTGTCAGTGTCACGGCTAGCGGGGGCATACGAGCAGTACTTC
-	TRBV12-3/TRBV12-4	-	TRBJ1-2	CASSYSKGSGYTF	TGTGCCAGCAGTTACAGCAAAGGTAGTGGCTACACCTTC
-	TRBV27	-	TRBJ2-3	CASRVFGDRADTQYF	TGTGCCAGCAGGGTTTTCGGGGATAGAGCAGATACGCAGTATTTT
TRBD1	TRBV30	-	TRBJ2-3	CAWSPSPGGGTDTQYF	TGTGCCTGGAGTCCATCCCCAGGGGGCGGCACAGATACGCAGTATTTT
-	TRBV12-3/TRBV12-4	few	TRBJ1-5	CASSLTGNQPQHF	TGTGCCAGCAGCTTAACGGGCAATCAGCCCCAGCATTTT
-	TRBV6-2/TRBV6-3	-	TRBJ2-7	CASSYLTEFYEQYF	TGTGCCAGCAGTTATCTGACAGAATTCTACGAGCAGTACTTC
TRBD2	TRBV3-1/TRBV3-2	-	TRBJ2-2	CASSPTSGFTGELFF	TGTGCCAGCAGCCCGACTAGCGGGTTCACCGGGGAGCTGTTTTTT
-	TRBV7-9	-	TRBJ2-5	CASSASRGELAETQYF	TGTGCCAGCAGTGCCTCCCGGGGTGAGCTCGCGGAGACCCAGTACTTC
TRBD1	TRBV6-2/TRBV6-3	-	TRBJ1-1	CASSYSRGTGALNTEAFF	TGTGCCAGCAGTTACTCGCGGGGGACAGGGGCACTGAACACTGAAGCTTTCTTT
TRBD1	TRBV19	-	TRBJ2-2	CASRTGQGATGELFF	TGTGCCAGTAGAACGGGACAGGGAGCCACCGGGGAGCTGTTTTTT
-	TRBV6-5	once	TRBJ1-2	CASRDTRGYGYTF	TGTGCCAGCCGGGACACGCGGGGGTATGGCTACACCTTC
-	TRBV10-1	few	TRBJ2-3	CASSDRGYTDTQYF	TGCGCCAGCAGTGACAGGGGATACACAGATACGCAGTATTTT
TRBD2	TRBV10-3	-	TRBJ2-3	CAISGPSGGATDTQYF	TGTGCCATCAGTGGGCCTAGCGGGGGGGCGACGGATACGCAGTATTTT
-	TRBV7-6	-	TRBJ1-2	CASSFSGHGYTF	TGTGCCAGCAGCTTCTCAGGGCACGGCTACACCTTC
TRBD1	TRBV2	-	TRBJ1-5	CASGTGTWDQPQHF	TGTGCCAGCGGGACAGGGACATGGGATCAGCCCCAGCATTTT
-	TRBV18	-	TRBJ2-3	CASSPALGARGYTDTQYF	TGTGCCAGCTCACCGGCGCTAGGAGCGCGGGGCTACACAGATACGCAGTATTTT
TRBD1	TRBV6-1	-	TRBJ2-5	CASCEDRGLRGETQYF	TGTGCCAGCTGTGAGGACAGGGGGCTTCGGGGAGAGACCCAGTACTTC
TRBD1	TRBV5-4	-	TRBJ1-2	CASSTPQGAYGYTF	TGTGCCAGCAGCACTCCACAGGGGGCCTATGGCTACACCTTC
-	TRBV9	-	TRBJ1-2	CASSVAGDYGYTF	TGTGCCAGCAGCGTAGCAGGGGACTATGGCTACACCTTC
TRBD1	TRBV5-1	once	TRBJ1-1	CASSLGGTGGGEAFF	TGCGCCAGCAGCTTGGGCGGGACAGGGGGAGGTGAAGCTTTCTTT
TRBD1	TRBV30	-	TRBJ2-7	CAWSVSRGLREQYF	TGTGCCTGGAGTGTTTCCAGGGGGCTTAGGGAGCAGTACTTC
TRBD2	TRBV6-2/TRBV6-3	-	TRBJ2-6	CASSQVPGLAGGLPSGANVLTF	TGTGCCAGCAGCCAAGTCCCGGGACTAGCGGGGGGACTCCCCTCTGGGGCCAACGTCCTGACTTTC
TRBD1	TRBV30	few	TRBJ1-6	CAWSLMTGRLYSPLHF	TGTGCCTGGAGTCTTATGACAGGGCGACTTTATTCACCCCTCCACTTT
TRBD1	TRBV9	-	TRBJ1-3	CASSDGQGSGNTIYF	TGTGCCAGCAGCGATGGACAGGGGTCCGGAAACACCATATATTTT
-	TRBV29-1	-	TRBJ2-3	CSVDSGISTDTQYF	TGCAGCGTTGATTCAGGGATTAGCACAGATACGCAGTATTTT
TRBD2	TRBV9	few	TRBJ2-2	CASSVSGGPNTGELFF	TGTGCCAGCAGCGTAAGCGGGGGGCCAAACACCGGGGAGCTGTTTTTT
-	TRBV19	-	TRBJ1-5	CASSSFIWEGRVHQPQHF	TGTGCCAGTAGTTCATTTATTTGGGAAGGGAGAGTCCATCAGCCCCAGCATTTT
-	TRBV5-4	-	TRBJ1-1	CASSPTGAEAFF	TGTGCCAGCAGCCCGACGGGGGCTGAAGCTTTCTTT
-	TRBV7-9	once	TRBJ1-1	CASSSAGWTVNTEAFF	TGTGCCAGCAGCTCGGCTGGGTGGACAGTAAACACTGAAGCTTTCTTT
-	TRBV29-1	-	TRBJ1-1	CSYVGGRTEAFF	TGCAGCTATGTGGGGGGTAGAACTGAAGCTTTCTTT